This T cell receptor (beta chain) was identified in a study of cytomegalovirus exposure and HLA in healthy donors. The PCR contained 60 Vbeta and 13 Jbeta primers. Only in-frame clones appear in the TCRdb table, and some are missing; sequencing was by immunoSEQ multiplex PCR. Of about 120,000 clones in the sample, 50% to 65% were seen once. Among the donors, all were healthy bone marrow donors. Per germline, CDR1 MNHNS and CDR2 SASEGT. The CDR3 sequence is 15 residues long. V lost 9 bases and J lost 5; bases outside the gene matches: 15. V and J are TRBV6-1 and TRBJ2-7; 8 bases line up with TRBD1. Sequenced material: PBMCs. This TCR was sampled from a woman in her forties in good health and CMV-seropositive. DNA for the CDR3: TGTGCCAGTTCCACCCCAGGGGGCGAGTCTGACGAGCAGTACTTC. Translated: CASSTPGGESDEQYF.